The T cell receptor (beta chain) under discussion was sequenced for a study of response to subunit inactivated influenza vaccine. TCRdb analysed the RT-PCR reads with MiXCR anew, one entry per CDR3 protein. The data contain approximately 730,000 distinct CDR3 sequences, over 11% of them seen just once; the ten biggest clones take up 5.5% to 7%. This clonotype was recorded a few times. A read error may account for a junction end that differs from germline. The germline V gene has CDR1 KGHSH and CDR2 LQKENI. The CDR3 has 12 residues. This sequence was found in a man aged 45-60 years who received an inactivated influenza vaccine. The V call is TRBV18, the J call TRBJ2-4; possibly TRBD1 for D (6 bases). The specimen comprised PBMCs from blood, sampled less than 15 days before vaccination. The CDR3 sequence is CASSAPSGDKNF. CDR3 coding DNA: TGTGCCAGCTCAGCGCCGTCAGGGGATAAGAACTTC.